Listed here is a single TCR beta chain. The V gene lost 5 bases and the J gene lost 4 bases, with 16 bases spanning the gap. This CDR3 is built from 15 residues. The germline V gene encodes CDR1 SGHTS and CDR2 YDEGEE. The entry originates in a study of T cell changes during pregnancy in multiple sclerosis. This table comes from immunoSEQ multiplex PCR, and its TCRdb copy is limited to in-frame clones, with some not included. This table holds about 69,000 clones, 91% found once. Sequenced here: CD4+ T cells from peripheral blood mononuclear cells, sampled in the third trimester of pregnancy. J is TRBJ2-1 and V is TRBV5-8; a possible D gene is TRBD2 (7 bases). The source of this sequence is a female donor in good health, enrolled as a control in a pregnancy study. The CDR3: CASRHREGGYNEQFF. The CDR3 region has the DNA TGTGCCAGCAGACACAGGGAGGGGGGATACAATGAGCAGTTCTTC.